These T cell receptor beta chains were read from a single sample in a study of blood T cells in healthy people across ages. TCRdb re-called the 5' RACE reads through MiXCR, storing one row per CDR3 protein. The sample yields some 320,000 distinct CDR3 sequences, 25% to 30% seen once. Specimen: blood. Receptor source: a woman aged 70 to 79 in good health. Each CDR3 is given without its conserved first and last residue.

V gene	J gene	CDR3 protein
TRBV7-8	TRBJ2-7	ASSWGTAIGNEQY
TRBV12-3/TRBV12-4	TRBJ1-5	ASGRGLPTNQPQH
TRBV25-1	TRBJ2-1	ASSESPGGADNEQF
TRBV29-1	TRBJ2-7	SVVAQPGYEQY
TRBV7-9	TRBJ1-6	TSSFEQGLSPLH
TRBV28	NA	ASSVVSVYEQY
TRBV6-6	TRBJ1-1	ASSYSLDTEAF
TRBV6-2/TRBV6-3	TRBJ2-7	AIADGAYEQY
TRBV6-6	NA	ASSPFAGQLGGEQY
TRBV20-1	TRBJ2-1	SASWGRDEQF
TRBV28	TRBJ2-3	ASRTGSTDTQY
TRBV20-1	TRBJ2-7	SAEGGGGFEQY
TRBV6-5	TRBJ2-1	ASSYSRWGNEQF
TRBV20-1	NA	SARDFRTSGNNEQF
TRBV14	TRBJ1-3	ASSQAGTPGNTIY
TRBV6-1	TRBJ1-2	ASSEGWRGPGYT
TRBV7-9	TRBJ2-1	ASSLAGYTYNEQF
TRBV3-1	TRBJ2-1	ASSQGSGTFLEQF
TRBV6-2/TRBV6-3	TRBJ2-4	ASSQNRNIQY
TRBV20-1	NA	SASRRPGTGRPNEQY
TRBV4-1	TRBJ2-1	ASSRVRLAVYNEQF
TRBV4-1	TRBJ2-1	ASSQDPALFSYNEQF